These T cell receptor beta chains were read from a single sample in a study of cytomegalovirus exposure and HLA in healthy donors. Some clones are missing from TCRdb's copy, which holds only in-frame ones; the method was immunoSEQ multiplex PCR. Among roughly 200,000 clones listed, about 83% were seen once. The specimen was PBMCs. The receptors derive from a female donor in good health and CMV-seronegative. CDR3s include the opening cysteine and the closing phenylalanine or tryptophan. Fields, in order: D gene, V gene, clone size, CDR3 length, J gene, CDR3 protein, CDR3 DNA. D genes are given only for firm matches. Expanded clones are given a class, and other clones once, few, many or no size at all.

d_gene: NA; v_gene: TRBV5-6; abundance: NA; len: 16; j_gene: TRBJ1-5; CDR3aa: CASSARGAIGNQPQHF; CDR3nt: TGTGCCAGCAGCGCCCGGGGGGCGATTGGCAATCAGCCCCAGCATTTT
d_gene: NA; v_gene: TRBV7-2; abundance: NA; len: 13; j_gene: TRBJ1-1; CDR3aa: CASSQEVNTEAFF; CDR3nt: TGTGCCAGCAGCCAAGAGGTGAACACTGAAGCTTTCTTT
d_gene: TRBD2; v_gene: TRBV6-5; abundance: NA; len: 16; j_gene: TRBJ2-5; CDR3aa: CASSYGASGSFETQYF; CDR3nt: TGTGCCAGCAGTTACGGGGCTAGCGGGAGTTTTGAGACCCAGTACTTC
d_gene: TRBD2; v_gene: TRBV4-2; abundance: NA; len: 15; j_gene: TRBJ2-7; CDR3aa: CASSQDLAGANEQYF; CDR3nt: TGTGCCAGCAGCCAAGATCTAGCGGGAGCGAACGAGCAGTACTTC
d_gene: NA; v_gene: TRBV5-1; abundance: NA; len: 15; j_gene: TRBJ1-1; CDR3aa: CASSGDSGVNTEAFF; CDR3nt: TGCGCCAGCAGCGGAGACAGTGGTGTGAACACTGAAGCTTTCTTT
d_gene: NA; v_gene: TRBV7-9; abundance: once; len: 13; j_gene: TRBJ1-1; CDR3aa: CASSLDPGTEAFF; CDR3nt: TGTGCCAGCAGCTTGGACCCGGGGACTGAAGCTTTCTTT
d_gene: NA; v_gene: TRBV5-1; abundance: few; len: 15; j_gene: TRBJ1-4; CDR3aa: CASSLAVGEGEKLFF; CDR3nt: TGCGCCAGCAGCTTGGCCGTAGGGGAAGGGGAAAAACTGTTTTTT
d_gene: NA; v_gene: TRBV6-5; abundance: NA; len: 11; j_gene: TRBJ2-1; CDR3aa: CASNQGASRFF; CDR3nt: TGTGCCAGCAATCAAGGGGCTTCGAGGTTCTTC
d_gene: TRBD1; v_gene: TRBV4-3; abundance: once; len: 17; j_gene: TRBJ2-2; CDR3aa: CASSQGPQGAEDGELFF; CDR3nt: TGCGCCAGCAGCCAAGGCCCGCAGGGGGCTGAGGACGGGGAGCTGTTTTTT
d_gene: TRBD2; v_gene: TRBV4-2; abundance: NA; len: 17; j_gene: TRBJ2-2; CDR3aa: CASSQESGAANTGELFF; CDR3nt: TGTGCCAGCAGCCAGGAAAGCGGGGCCGCGAACACCGGGGAGCTGTTTTTT
d_gene: TRBD2; v_gene: TRBV7-3; abundance: NA; len: 14; j_gene: TRBJ2-1; CDR3aa: CASSSRDYYNGQFF; CDR3nt: TGTGCCAGCAGCTCCCGGGACTACTACAATGGGCAGTTCTTC
d_gene: TRBD2; v_gene: TRBV7-3; abundance: NA; len: 16; j_gene: TRBJ2-3; CDR3aa: CASTLQAGGNTDTQYF; CDR3nt: TGTGCCAGCACCCTTCAGGCGGGGGGGAACACAGATACGCAGTATTTT
d_gene: NA; v_gene: TRBV18; abundance: once; len: 14; j_gene: TRBJ2-7; CDR3aa: CASSPLGGRDEQYF; CDR3nt: TGTGCCAGCTCACCCCTAGGCGGTCGGGACGAGCAGTACTTC
d_gene: TRBD1; v_gene: TRBV11-3; abundance: NA; len: 16; j_gene: TRBJ2-7; CDR3aa: CASSLSGTGAPHEQYF; CDR3nt: TGTGCCAGCAGCTTATCCGGGACAGGGGCCCCCCACGAGCAGTACTTC
d_gene: NA; v_gene: TRBV21-1; abundance: NA; len: 19; j_gene: TRBJ1-6; CDR3aa: CASSKGNRGRSSYNSPLHF; CDR3nt: TGTGCCAGCAGCAAAGGGAACAGGGGTCGGAGCTCCTATAATTCACCCCTCCACTTT
d_gene: TRBD1; v_gene: TRBV6-5; abundance: NA; len: 12; j_gene: TRBJ2-7; CDR3aa: CASSYSTGAQHF; CDR3nt: TGTGCCAGCAGTTACTCGACAGGGGCTCAGCACTTC
d_gene: NA; v_gene: TRBV7-8; abundance: NA; len: 15; j_gene: TRBJ2-7; CDR3aa: CASSLARGGGDEQYF; CDR3nt: TGTGCCAGCAGCTTAGCGAGGGGGGGAGGTGACGAGCAGTACTTC
d_gene: NA; v_gene: TRBV15; abundance: few; len: 16; j_gene: TRBJ2-3; CDR3aa: CATSTRGDSYTDTQYF; CDR3nt: TGTGCCACCAGCACCCGTGGGGACTCTTACACAGATACGCAGTATTTT
d_gene: NA; v_gene: TRBV4-1; abundance: NA; len: 13; j_gene: TRBJ2-1; CDR3aa: CASSQLTYNEQFF; CDR3nt: TGCGCCAGCAGCCAACTAACTTACAATGAGCAGTTCTTC
d_gene: TRBD2; v_gene: TRBV6-5; abundance: NA; len: 14; j_gene: TRBJ2-5; CDR3aa: CASRSGTEQETQYF; CDR3nt: TGTGCCAGCAGAAGCGGGACGGAACAAGAGACCCAGTACTTC
d_gene: NA; v_gene: TRBV5-1; abundance: NA; len: 14; j_gene: TRBJ2-3; CDR3aa: CASSLGTEGDTQYF; CDR3nt: TGCGCCAGCAGCTTGGGGACAGAGGGAGATACGCAGTATTTT
d_gene: NA; v_gene: TRBV2; abundance: few; len: 14; j_gene: TRBJ1-2; CDR3aa: CASSEVFQGGGYTF; CDR3nt: TGTGCCAGCAGTGAAGTATTCCAGGGTGGCGGCTACACCTTC
d_gene: NA; v_gene: TRBV29-1; abundance: NA; len: 13; j_gene: TRBJ1-4; CDR3aa: CSVAAPEDEKLFF; CDR3nt: TGCAGCGTTGCAGCCCCGGAGGATGAAAAACTGTTTTTT
d_gene: NA; v_gene: TRBV21-1; abundance: NA; len: 18; j_gene: TRBJ2-3; CDR3aa: CASSDLLALVPSTDTQYF; CDR3nt: TGTGCCAGCAGCGACCTTTTGGCTCTAGTGCCTAGCACAGATACGCAGTATTTT
d_gene: TRBD2; v_gene: TRBV7-9; abundance: NA; len: 15; j_gene: TRBJ2-7; CDR3aa: CASSFGGSPSGEQYF; CDR3nt: TGTGCCAGCAGCTTCGGGGGGAGTCCCTCCGGCGAGCAGTACTTC
d_gene: TRBD2; v_gene: TRBV27; abundance: few; len: 16; j_gene: TRBJ2-1; CDR3aa: CASSSKLAGPYNEQFF; CDR3nt: TGTGCCAGCAGTTCTAAACTAGCGGGGCCTTACAATGAGCAGTTCTTC
d_gene: TRBD2; v_gene: TRBV9; abundance: NA; len: 15; j_gene: TRBJ2-2; CDR3aa: CASSPSGSGTGELFF; CDR3nt: TGTGCCAGCAGCCCAAGCGGGAGTGGTACCGGGGAGCTGTTTTTT
d_gene: TRBD1; v_gene: TRBV28; abundance: NA; len: 15; j_gene: TRBJ1-2; CDR3aa: CASKGSGTGGDGYTF; CDR3nt: TGTGCCAGCAAGGGATCCGGGACAGGGGGTGATGGCTACACCTTC
d_gene: NA; v_gene: TRBV7-2; abundance: NA; len: 14; j_gene: TRBJ1-1; CDR3aa: CASSLAGGHTEAFF; CDR3nt: TGTGCCAGCAGCTTAGCCGGGGGGCATACTGAAGCTTTCTTT
d_gene: NA; v_gene: TRBV4-1; abundance: few; len: 16; j_gene: TRBJ2-3; CDR3aa: CASSQWAGTSTDTQYF; CDR3nt: TGCGCCAGCAGCCAGTGGGCGGGGACTAGCACAGATACGCAGTATTTT
d_gene: TRBD2; v_gene: TRBV25-1; abundance: NA; len: 14; j_gene: TRBJ2-2; CDR3aa: CASTGTKNTGELFF; CDR3nt: TGTGCCAGCACTGGGACTAAGAACACCGGGGAGCTGTTTTTT
d_gene: NA; v_gene: TRBV5-1; abundance: NA; len: 16; j_gene: TRBJ2-3; CDR3aa: CASSLARGSSTDTQYF; CDR3nt: TGCGCCAGCAGCTTGGCAAGGGGTTCTAGCACAGATACGCAGTATTTT
d_gene: NA; v_gene: TRBV2; abundance: NA; len: 12; j_gene: TRBJ1-2; CDR3aa: CASTGADYGYTF; CDR3nt: TGTGCCAGCACAGGGGCTGACTATGGCTACACCTTC
d_gene: TRBD2; v_gene: TRBV27; abundance: NA; len: 19; j_gene: TRBJ2-3; CDR3aa: CASSVRPNQRGGRADTQYF; CDR3nt: TGTGCCAGCAGTGTAAGACCCAACCAGCGGGGGGGCCGGGCAGATACGCAGTATTTT
d_gene: TRBD1; v_gene: TRBV5-6; abundance: NA; len: 14; j_gene: TRBJ1-6; CDR3aa: CASSFRDSYSPLHF; CDR3nt: TGTGCCAGCAGCTTCAGGGACAGCTATTCACCCCTCCACTTT
d_gene: TRBD2; v_gene: TRBV10-3; abundance: NA; len: 16; j_gene: TRBJ2-1; CDR3aa: CAISEGTSGSYNEQFF; CDR3nt: TGTGCCATCAGTGAAGGGACTAGCGGGAGTTACAATGAGCAGTTCTTC
d_gene: NA; v_gene: TRBV2; abundance: NA; len: 11; j_gene: TRBJ1-2; CDR3aa: CATRDTVGYTF; CDR3nt: TGTGCCACCCGGGATACAGTCGGCTACACCTTC
d_gene: TRBD1; v_gene: TRBV7-2; abundance: NA; len: 13; j_gene: TRBJ1-4; CDR3aa: CASSQGAHEKLFF; CDR3nt: TGTGCCAGCAGCCAGGGGGCTCATGAAAAACTGTTTTTT